This T cell receptor beta chain comes out of a study of Ad26.COV2.S vaccination and SARS-CoV-2 variants. Study observations and caveats: Non-spike TCR breadth was similar in vaccine and placebo recipients.

With regard to this clone: What it recognizes is unknown.

Per germline, CDR1 SQVTM and CDR2 ANQGSEA. Trimming took off 5 bases at V and 0 bases at J, with 5 bases between the two ends. The CDR3 length is 11 residues. Sequenced by immunoSEQ multiplex PCR; TCRdb stores in-frame clones only, minus some. This table has under 550,000 clones, over 75% appearing once. Treatment meaning: some 20 received Ad26.COV2.S at low or high dose, single or two shots; about 5 received placebo; per-sample allocation not given. It was on day 63 after the first vaccine or placebo injection that samples were taken. The sequences come from peripheral blood, collected in a trial of Ad26.COV2.S vaccine versus placebo. The clonotype originates from a person between 18 and 65 years old who received the Ad26.COV2.S COVID-19 vaccine or a placebo. The V call is TRBV29-1, the J call TRBJ2-7, with D unclear. The CDR3 sequence is CSVFDSYEQYF. The DNA for the CDR3 is TGCAGCGTTTTTGACTCCTACGAGCAGTACTTC.